This TCR beta chain was found in a study of blood T cell repertoires in COVID-19. About the study: T cells, B-cell-depleted T cells, or PBMCs supplied cDNA or gDNA.

Those who participated ranged in age from roughly 18 to 100 years and resided in some 24 US areas. Cohorts were assigned according to the clinical history that participants reported. In Cohort 3, a recovered donor had either two negative PCRs, clearance, or symptom resolution. The ends lost 1 base at V and 4 bases at J; junction bases unmatched: 6. The V gene's germline CDR1 is KGHDR and CDR2 SFDVKD. This CDR3 has 16 residues. Profiling relied on immunoSEQ multiplex PCR, and the TCRdb table lists in-frame clones only, not all of them. This table has hundreds of thousands of clones, 85% to 90% appearing once.

This chain joins TRBV24-1 and TRBJ2-1; TRBD1 matches 7 bases. The sequence derives from a young man who had recovered from COVID-19. Material: PBMCs or T cells enriched from blood (not recorded which). This CDR3 is CATSDFRTGDYNEQFF. For the CDR3, the DNA is TGTGCCACCAGTGATTTCCGGACAGGAGATTACAATGAGCAGTTCTTC.